The T cell receptor (beta chain) described here comes from a study of T cells in Graves' hyperthyroidism and ophthalmopathy (dated by TCRdb to between 2019 and 2020). Study-level background: Peripheral blood was collected at initial diagnosis, before any treatment. To identify distinguishing TCR V-J signatures, a discovery cohort of 90 to 100 patients was used, comprising some 45 with Graves' ophthalmopathy and around 57 with stable Graves' hyperthyroidism. Whether ophthalmopathy could be predicted prospectively was tested in an independent validation cohort made up of 18 to 20 hyperthyroidism patients plus 17 patients who later progressed to ophthalmopathy. For training and testing, the roughly 97 patients in the discovery cohort were randomly divided in a 7:3 ratio. The study also compared thyroid tissue and blood T-cell repertoires from several Graves' hyperthyroidism patients. Following sampling, methimazole starting at 30 mg daily was given to hyperthyroidism patients, and high-dose intravenous methylprednisolone was given to ophthalmopathy patients. The paper describes TCR Vbeta CDR3 sequencing of fewer than 150 peripheral blood samples, made up of 43 ophthalmopathy patients, 70 to 75 hyperthyroidism patients and about 17 progressor patients.

Ophthalmopathy patients had moderately to severely active disease, Clinical Activity Score of at least 3, NOSPECS grade of at least 4, and duration under 3 months. Exclusion was applied to patients with uncontrolled infections, other autoimmune diseases, pregnancy or lactation. Diagnoses relied on clinical symptoms, serum thyroxine and TRAb, thyroid ultrasound and orbital computed tomography. PBMCs were isolated from roughly 10 ml of fresh peripheral blood by Ficoll-Paque density gradient centrifugation. Total RNA was extracted with Trizol reagent, and quality was checked on an Agilent 2100 Bioanalyzer. This clonotype has at least ten counts. Its antigen is unknown. No much larger clonotype is one base removed from it; base qualities were not supplied. TCR beta CDR3 regions were amplified from RNA transcripts. A first-round RT-PCR of the TCR CDR3 used the HTBI primer set with the Qiagen OneStep RT-PCR kit. A second multiplex PCR round built the libraries, followed by size selection and purification. Sequencing of the libraries was done on an Illumina HiSeq2000 using paired-end 100 bp reads. In the paper's pipeline: SOAPnuke was used to process the raw data, with reads discarded if the reads contained adapters or uncalled bases, had a mean Phred below 15, or lacked an exact constant-primer or identifier match. High-quality paired reads were merged using COPE v1.2.5, and each unique nucleotide sequence was defined as a clonotype. Clonotypes were aligned to IMGT TRBV, TRBD and TRBJ reference segments using MiTCR v1.1. The analysis was restricted to V-J combinations with a frequency above 0.0001, which together covered around 99% of the repertoires. The TCS score was defined as the ratio of F50 (clonal expansion) to E x V (chaos), calculated using BLOSUM62-based TCRdist between CDR3 peptides within each V-J. Welch's t-statistics and random forest reduced 514 V-J features to about 13, which were used in a naive Bayes classifier (R e1071). The raw public reads went through TCRdb reprocessing: fastp at Q25, MiXCR clone calling, in-frame beta chains kept. For every CDR3 protein sequence, its rows merge into one entry that carries the most common genes and DNA. These V and J calls rely on TCRdb rather than the paper's analysis. The sample table records roughly 350,000 distinct CDR3 sequences; approximately 15% of these occur just once. Jointly, the top ten make up approximately 35% of the sample.

Here is what the overall study found, with its caveats: During validation, the model predicted progression to ophthalmopathy a median of approximately 6.5 months ahead of onset, with around 71% sensitivity and about 72% specificity. Blood samples also contained most of the expanded thyroid clonotypes (frequency above 0.001), which suggests that blood repertoires may reflect thyroid immune responses. No statistical method was used to fix the sample size in advance, and group allocation was not hidden from the investigators. A 13 V-J signature model separated ophthalmopathy from stable hyperthyroidism, with 87.88% sensitivity and around 84% specificity in cross-validation and 80%/75% in testing.

V drops 4 bases and J drops 2 bases, leaving 18 bases in between. The CDR3 goes from the cysteine to the phenylalanine over 15 residues. The read is trimmed to its CDR3 DNA, 45 bases read in frame from base 1. CDR1 and CDR2 (DFQATT, SNEGSKA) derive from the germline V gene (reference sequence). The rearrangement combines TRBV20-1 with TRBJ2-7; the D gene is perhaps TRBD1 or TRBD2, each of them matching over 5 bases. The sequencing sample was made of blood. The sequence was obtained from a middle-aged woman with Graves' ophthalmopathy. This receptor has the CDR3 CSATGEWGNPYEQYF. The DNA reads TGCAGTGCTACTGGGGAGTGGGGCAATCCCTACGAGCAGTACTTC.